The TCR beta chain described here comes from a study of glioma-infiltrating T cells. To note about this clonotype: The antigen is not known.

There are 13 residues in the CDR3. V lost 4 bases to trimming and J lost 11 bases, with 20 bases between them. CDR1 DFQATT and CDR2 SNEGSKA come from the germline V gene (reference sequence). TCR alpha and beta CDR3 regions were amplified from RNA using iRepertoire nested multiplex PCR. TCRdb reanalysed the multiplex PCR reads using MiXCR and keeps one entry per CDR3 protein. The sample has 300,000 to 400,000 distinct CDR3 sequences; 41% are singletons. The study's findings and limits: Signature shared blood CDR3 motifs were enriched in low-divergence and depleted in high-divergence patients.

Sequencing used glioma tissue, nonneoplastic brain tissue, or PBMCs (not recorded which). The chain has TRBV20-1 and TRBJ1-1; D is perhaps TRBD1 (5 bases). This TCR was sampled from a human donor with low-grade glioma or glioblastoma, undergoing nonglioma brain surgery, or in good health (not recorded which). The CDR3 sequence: CSATRTGGMGAFF. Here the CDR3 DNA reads TGCAGTGCTACCCGAACGGGGGGGATGGGTGCTTTCTTT.